The clone carrying this T cell receptor beta chain was detected many times. Its antigen is as yet unknown. Enrolled ophthalmopathy patients presented with a Clinical Activity Score of at least 3, a NOSPECS grade of at least 4, and disease duration under 3 months. For the diagnoses, clinical symptoms, serum thyroxine and TRAb, thyroid ultrasound and orbital computed tomography were used. Using less than 12 ml of fresh peripheral blood, PBMCs were prepared. The source of the sample is a study of T cells in Graves' hyperthyroidism and ophthalmopathy. Germline CDR1 SEHNR, CDR2 FQNEAQ (reference sequence). The germline V and J ends were trimmed by 8 bases and 2 bases, with 13 bases remaining between them. This CDR3 is 13 amino acids long. Amplification of TCR beta CDR3 regions used RNA as the template. The HTBI primer set served for first-round RT-PCR of the TCR CDR3. From the multiplex PCR reads, TCRdb called clonotypes with MiXCR, one entry per CDR3 protein. The repertoire has about 600,000 distinct CDR3 sequences, approximately 15% of them found once; the top ten carry roughly 7%.

General study points: Separation of ophthalmopathy from stable hyperthyroidism was achieved by a 13 V-J model.

The sequencing sample was made of blood. This TCR was sampled from a woman aged 18-29 years with Graves' ophthalmopathy. The chain couples TRBV7-9 to TRBJ2-7; a weak D match, TRBD2 (5 bases). CDR3 nucleotides: TGTGCCAGCTCCCGGGATGGCCCCTACGAGCAGTACTTC. Residues: CASSRDGPYEQYF.